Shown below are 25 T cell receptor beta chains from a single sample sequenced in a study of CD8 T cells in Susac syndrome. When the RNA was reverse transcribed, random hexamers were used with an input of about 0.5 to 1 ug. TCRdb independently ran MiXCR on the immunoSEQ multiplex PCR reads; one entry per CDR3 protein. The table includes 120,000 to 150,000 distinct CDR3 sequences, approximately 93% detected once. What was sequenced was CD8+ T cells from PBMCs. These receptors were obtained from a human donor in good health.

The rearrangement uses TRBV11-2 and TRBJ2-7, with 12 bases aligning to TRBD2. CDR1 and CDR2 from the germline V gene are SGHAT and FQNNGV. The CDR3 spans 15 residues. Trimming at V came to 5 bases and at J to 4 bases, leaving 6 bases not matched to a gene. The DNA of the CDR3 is TGTGCCAGCAGCGCGACTAGCGGGAGTGCATACGAGCAGTACTTC. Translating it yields CASSATSGSAYEQYF.

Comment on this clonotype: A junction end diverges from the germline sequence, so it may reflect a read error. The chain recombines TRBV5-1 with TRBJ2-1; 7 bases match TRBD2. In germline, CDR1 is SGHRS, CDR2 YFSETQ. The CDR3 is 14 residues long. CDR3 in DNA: TGTGCCAGCAGTTTAGCGGGCCCCTACAATGAGCAGTTCTTC. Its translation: CASSLAGPYNEQFF.

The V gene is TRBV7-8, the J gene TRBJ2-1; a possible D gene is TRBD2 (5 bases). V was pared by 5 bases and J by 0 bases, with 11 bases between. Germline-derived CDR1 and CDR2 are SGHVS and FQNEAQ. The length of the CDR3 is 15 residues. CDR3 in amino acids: CASSLQRSSYNEQFF. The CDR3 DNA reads TGTGCCAGCAGCCTTCAGCGGAGCTCCTACAATGAGCAGTTCTTC.

The CDR3 DNA follows: TGTGCCAGCAGCAAACCGGGATTGAACACTGAAGCTTTCTTT. This codes for CASSKPGLNTEAFF. This chain connects TRBV7-9 to TRBJ1-1, with D uncertain. The CDR3 is 14 amino acids. Germline V gene lookup returns CDR1 SEHNR and CDR2 FQNEAQ (reference sequence). V lost 5 bases, J lost 0 bases, and 10 bases lay in between. The variable domain in full, with the rest retrieved from reference TRBV7-9 and TRBJ1-1, is DTGVSQNPRHKITKRGQNVTFRCDPISEHNRLYWYRQTLGQGPEFLTYFQNEAQLEKSRLLSDRFSAERPKGSFSTLEIQRTEQGDSAMYLCASSKPGLNTEAFFGQGTRLTVV.

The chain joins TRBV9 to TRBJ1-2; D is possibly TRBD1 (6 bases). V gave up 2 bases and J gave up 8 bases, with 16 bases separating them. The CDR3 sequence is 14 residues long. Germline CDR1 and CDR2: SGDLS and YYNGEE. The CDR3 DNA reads TGTGCCAGCAGCGTCCTTGACAGGCCGGGAGGCTACACCTTC. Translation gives CASSVLDRPGGYTF. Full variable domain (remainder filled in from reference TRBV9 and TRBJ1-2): DSGVTQTPKHLITATGQRVTLRCSPRSGDLSVYWYQQSLDQGLQFLIQYYNGEERAKGNILERFSAQQFPDLHSELNLSSLELGDSALYFCASSVLDRPGGYTFGSGTRLTVV.

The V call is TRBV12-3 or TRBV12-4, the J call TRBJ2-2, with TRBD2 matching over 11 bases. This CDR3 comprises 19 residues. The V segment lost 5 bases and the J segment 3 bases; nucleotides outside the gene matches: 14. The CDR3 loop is CASSQGTSGHIDYTGELFF. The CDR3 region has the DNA TGTGCCAGCAGTCAGGGGACTAGCGGACATATAGACTACACCGGGGAGCTGTTTTTT.

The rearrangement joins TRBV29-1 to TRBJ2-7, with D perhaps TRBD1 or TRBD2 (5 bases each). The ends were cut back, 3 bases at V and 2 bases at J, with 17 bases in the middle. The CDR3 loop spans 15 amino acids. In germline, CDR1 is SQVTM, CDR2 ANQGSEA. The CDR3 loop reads CSVEGWGTRTYEQYF. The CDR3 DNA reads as TGCAGCGTTGAGGGTTGGGGGACGAGGACCTACGAGCAGTACTTC.

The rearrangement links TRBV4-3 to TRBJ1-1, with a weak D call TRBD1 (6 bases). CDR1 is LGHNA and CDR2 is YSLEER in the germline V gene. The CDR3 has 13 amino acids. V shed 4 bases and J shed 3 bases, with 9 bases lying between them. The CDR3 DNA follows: TGCGCCAGCAGCCCATGGACAGACACTGAAGCTTTCTTT. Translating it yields CASSPWTDTEAFF.

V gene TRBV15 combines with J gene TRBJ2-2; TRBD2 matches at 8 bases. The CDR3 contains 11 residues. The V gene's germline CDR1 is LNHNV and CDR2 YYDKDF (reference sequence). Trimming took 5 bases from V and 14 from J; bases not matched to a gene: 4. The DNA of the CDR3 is TGTGCCACCAGCTATAGCGGGAATCTGTTTTTT. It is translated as CATSYSGNLFF.

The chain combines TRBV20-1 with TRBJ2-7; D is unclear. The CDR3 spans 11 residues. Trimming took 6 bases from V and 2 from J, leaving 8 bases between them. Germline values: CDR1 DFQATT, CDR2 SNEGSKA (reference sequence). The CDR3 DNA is TGCAGTGCCGCCGATGCCTACGAGCAGTACTTC. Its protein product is CSAADAYEQYF.

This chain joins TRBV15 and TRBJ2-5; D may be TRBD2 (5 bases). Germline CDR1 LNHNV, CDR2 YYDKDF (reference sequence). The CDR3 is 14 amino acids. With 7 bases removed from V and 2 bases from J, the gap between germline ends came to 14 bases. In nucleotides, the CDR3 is TGTGCCACCACCCTCGGGGAAGGGCAAGAGACCCAGTACTTC. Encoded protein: CATTLGEGQETQYF.

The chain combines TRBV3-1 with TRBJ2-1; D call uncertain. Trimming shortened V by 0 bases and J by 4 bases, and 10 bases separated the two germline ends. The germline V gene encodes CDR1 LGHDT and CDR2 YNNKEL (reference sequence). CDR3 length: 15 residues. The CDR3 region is CASSQERPHYNEQFF. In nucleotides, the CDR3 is TGTGCCAGCAGCCAAGAGAGGCCGCATTACAATGAGCAGTTCTTC.

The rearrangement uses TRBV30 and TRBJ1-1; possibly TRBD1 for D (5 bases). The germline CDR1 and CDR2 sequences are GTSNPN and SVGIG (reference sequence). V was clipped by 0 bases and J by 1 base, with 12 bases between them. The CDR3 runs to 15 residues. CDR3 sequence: CAWSVGMGGNTEAFF. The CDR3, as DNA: TGTGCCTGGAGTGTAGGGATGGGGGGGAACACTGAAGCTTTCTTT. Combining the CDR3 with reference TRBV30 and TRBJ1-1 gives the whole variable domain SQTIHQWPATLVQPVGSPLSLECTVEGTSNPNLYWYRQAAGRGLQLLFYSVGIGQISSEVPQNLSASRPQDRQFILSSKKLLLSDSGFYLCAWSVGMGGNTEAFFGQGTRLTVV.

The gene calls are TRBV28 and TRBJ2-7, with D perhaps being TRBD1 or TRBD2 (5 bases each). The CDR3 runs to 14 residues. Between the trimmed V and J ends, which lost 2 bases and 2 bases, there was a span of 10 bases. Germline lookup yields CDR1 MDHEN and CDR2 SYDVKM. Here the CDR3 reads CASSLRGVAYEQYF. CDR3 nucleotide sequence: TGTGCCAGCAGTTTACGAGGGGTCGCCTACGAGCAGTACTTC. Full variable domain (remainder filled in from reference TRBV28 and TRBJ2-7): DVKVTQSSRYLVKRTGEKVFLECVQDMDHENMFWYRQDPGLGLRLIYFSYDVKMKEKGDIPEGYSVSREKKERFSLILESASTNQTSMYLCASSLRGVAYEQYFGPGTRLTVT.

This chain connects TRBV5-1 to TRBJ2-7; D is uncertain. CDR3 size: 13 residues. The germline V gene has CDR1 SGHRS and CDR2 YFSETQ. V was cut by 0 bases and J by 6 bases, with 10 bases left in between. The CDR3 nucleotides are TGCGCCAGCAGCTTGGAGGGTCAGGTCGAGCAGTACTTC. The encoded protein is CASSLEGQVEQYF.

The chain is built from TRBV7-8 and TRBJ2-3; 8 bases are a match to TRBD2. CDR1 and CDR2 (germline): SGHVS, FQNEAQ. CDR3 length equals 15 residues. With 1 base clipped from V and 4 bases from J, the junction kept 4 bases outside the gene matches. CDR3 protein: CASSLVAGISDTQYF. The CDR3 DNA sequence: TGTGCCAGCAGCTTAGTAGCGGGAATTTCAGATACGCAGTATTTT.

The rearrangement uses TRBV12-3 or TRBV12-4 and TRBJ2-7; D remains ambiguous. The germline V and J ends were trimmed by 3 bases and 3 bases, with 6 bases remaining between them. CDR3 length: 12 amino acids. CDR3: CASSFGLYEQYF. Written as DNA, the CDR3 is TGTGCCAGCAGTTTCGGGCTCTACGAGCAGTACTTC.

The CDR3 region is CASTPGIQPQHF. CDR3 sequence (DNA): TGTGCCAGCACTCCAGGGATTCAGCCCCAGCATTTT. The chain joins TRBV6-1 to TRBJ1-5; the D gene is possibly TRBD1 (5 bases). Germline CDR1 is MNHNS and CDR2 is SASEGT. V lost 7 bases to trimming and J lost 6 bases, with 10 bases between them. The CDR3 runs to 12 residues.

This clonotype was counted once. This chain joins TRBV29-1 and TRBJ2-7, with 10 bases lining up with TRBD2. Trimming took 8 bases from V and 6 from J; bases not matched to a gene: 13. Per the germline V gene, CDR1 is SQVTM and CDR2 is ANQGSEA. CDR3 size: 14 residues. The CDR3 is CSFAGGTSEAEQYF. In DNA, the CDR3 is TGCAGCTTCGCAGGGGGGACTAGCGAGGCCGAGCAGTACTTC.

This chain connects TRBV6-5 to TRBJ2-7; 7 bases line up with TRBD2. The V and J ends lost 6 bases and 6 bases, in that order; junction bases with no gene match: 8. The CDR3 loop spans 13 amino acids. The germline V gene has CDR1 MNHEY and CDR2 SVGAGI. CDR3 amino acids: CASSQTSSGEQYF. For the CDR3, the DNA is TGTGCCAGCAGCCAGACTAGCTCCGGCGAGCAGTACTTC.

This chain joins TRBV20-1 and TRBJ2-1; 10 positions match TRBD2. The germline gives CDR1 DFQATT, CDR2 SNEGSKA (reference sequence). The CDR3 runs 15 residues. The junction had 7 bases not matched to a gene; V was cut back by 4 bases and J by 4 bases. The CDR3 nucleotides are TGCAGTGCTACGCCGGGACTAGCGTCTTACAATGAGCAGTTCTTC. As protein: CSATPGLASYNEQFF.

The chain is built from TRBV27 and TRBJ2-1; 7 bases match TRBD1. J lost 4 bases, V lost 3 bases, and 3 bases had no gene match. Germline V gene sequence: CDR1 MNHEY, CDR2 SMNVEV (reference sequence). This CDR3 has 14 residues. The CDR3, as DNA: TGTGCCAGCAGTTTGACAGGGATTTACAATGAGCAGTTCTTC. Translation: CASSLTGIYNEQFF.

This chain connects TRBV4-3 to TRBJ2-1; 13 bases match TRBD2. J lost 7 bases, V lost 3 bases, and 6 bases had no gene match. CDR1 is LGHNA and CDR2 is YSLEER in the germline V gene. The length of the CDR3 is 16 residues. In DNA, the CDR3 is TGCGCCAGCAGCCAGGGGGGACTAGCGGGATTAAATGAGCAGTTCTTC. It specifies CASSQGGLAGLNEQFF.

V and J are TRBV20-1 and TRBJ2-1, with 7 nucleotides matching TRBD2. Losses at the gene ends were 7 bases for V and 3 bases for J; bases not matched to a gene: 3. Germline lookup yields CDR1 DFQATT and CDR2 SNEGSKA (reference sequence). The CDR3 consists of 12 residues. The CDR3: CSGGTIYNEQFF. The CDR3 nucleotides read TGCAGTGGAGGGACTATCTACAATGAGCAGTTCTTC.

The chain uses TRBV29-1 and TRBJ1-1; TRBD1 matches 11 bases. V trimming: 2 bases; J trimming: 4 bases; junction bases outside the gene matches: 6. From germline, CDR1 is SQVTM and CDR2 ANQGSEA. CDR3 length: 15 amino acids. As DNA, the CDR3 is TGCAGCGTTGAAAGGACAGGGGGCGAGGGCACTGAAGCTTTCTTT. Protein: CSVERTGGEGTEAFF.